What follows is one T cell receptor beta chain and its context. Produced via immunoSEQ multiplex PCR; TCRdb's table is partial and in-frame only. This table has 340,000 or so clones, approximately 93% appearing once. Germline values: CDR1 SGHNT, CDR2 YENEEA. CDR3 length: 11 amino acids. Between the trimmed V and J ends, which lost 5 bases and 3 bases, there was a span of 3 bases. Time point described: blood from clinic visit 5 months post-surgery; TSC patient then seizure free. Sequencing was limited to surgery cases with top T cell transcript signatures in brain tissue. Before surgery, patients took at least one anti-epileptic drug. These data belong to a study of brain T cells in children with intractable seizures.

V is TRBV11-3 and J is TRBJ2-3, with D unclear. Sequenced here: peripheral blood, sampled roughly 5 months after surgery. This clonotype was obtained from a boy under two years old with tuberous sclerosis and intractable seizures. The CDR3 loop reads CASSATDTQYF. For the CDR3, the DNA is TGTGCCAGCAGCGCTACAGATACGCAGTATTTT.